This T cell receptor (beta chain) is drawn from a study of blood T cell repertoires in COVID-19. Assay used: immunoSEQ multiplex PCR; TCRdb lists only in-frame clones, some missing. The sample contains 55,000 to 85,000 clones, around 87% of which appear only once. V trimming: 6 bases; J trimming: 7 bases; junction bases outside the gene matches: 9. CDR1 and CDR2 (germline): SGHDT, YYEEEE. CDR3 length equals 15 residues. This sequence joins TRBV5-6 and TRBJ2-1, with 11 bases identical to TRBD2. This clonotype was obtained from a woman aged 18-35 years with acute or convalescent COVID-19. The source material was peripheral blood. CDR3 loop: CASTSLAGEGNEQFF. CDR3 in DNA: TGTGCCAGCACGTCACTAGCGGGAGAAGGTAATGAGCAGTTCTTC. The full variable domain, in which reference TRBV5-6 and TRBJ2-1 provide the parts outside the CDR3, is DAGVTQSPTHLIKTRGQQVTLRCSPKSGHDTVSWYQQALGQGPQFIFQYYEEEERQRGNFPDRFSGHQFPNYSSELNVNALLLGDSALYLCASTSLAGEGNEQFFGPGTRLTVL.